This T cell receptor beta chain is drawn from a study of control samples from healthy donors and cancer patients. Sequenced by immunoSEQ multiplex PCR; TCRdb stores in-frame clones only, minus some. This sample's clone table lists roughly 200,000 clones. This CDR3 region has 12 residues. Germline lookup yields CDR1 SGHVS and CDR2 FQNEAQ. V lost 3 bases and J 8 bases, leaving 7 bases between the germline ends. The source of this sequence is a woman in her twenties or thirties in good health. The rearrangement links TRBV7-8 to TRBJ1-4; D gene ambiguous. Material for sequencing was blood. The DNA for the CDR3 is TGTGCCAGCAGCTTCAACAGAGAAAAACTGTTTTTT. Translation gives CASSFNREKLFF.